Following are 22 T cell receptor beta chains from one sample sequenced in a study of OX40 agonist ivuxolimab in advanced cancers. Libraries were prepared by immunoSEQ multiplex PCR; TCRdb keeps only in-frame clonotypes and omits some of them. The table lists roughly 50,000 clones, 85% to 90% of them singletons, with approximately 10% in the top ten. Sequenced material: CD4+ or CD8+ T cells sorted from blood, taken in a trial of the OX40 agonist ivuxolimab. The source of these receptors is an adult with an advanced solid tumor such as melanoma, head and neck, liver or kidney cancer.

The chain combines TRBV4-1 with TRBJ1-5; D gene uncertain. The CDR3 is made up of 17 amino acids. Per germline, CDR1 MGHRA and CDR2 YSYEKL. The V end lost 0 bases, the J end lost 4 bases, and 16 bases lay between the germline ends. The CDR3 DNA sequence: TGCGCCAGCAGCCAAGAACGGTCGGGGAATTGGAATCAGCCCCAGCATTTT. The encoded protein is CASSQERSGNWNQPQHF.

CDR3 protein: CASSVGGAGAKNIQYF. The CDR3 coding sequence is TGTGCCAGCAGCGTAGGCGGGGCCGGGGCCAAAAACATTCAGTACTTC. V is TRBV9 and J is TRBJ2-4; perhaps TRBD2 as D (6 bases). The V gene's germline CDR1 is SGDLS and CDR2 YYNGEE. The CDR3 consists of 16 residues. Trimming cost V 0 bases and J 1 base, with 11 bases left between them. The full variable domain, rest sourced from reference TRBV9 and TRBJ2-4, is DSGVTQTPKHLITATGQRVTLRCSPRSGDLSVYWYQQSLDQGLQFLIQYYNGEERAKGNILERFSAQQFPDLHSELNLSSLELGDSALYFCASSVGGAGAKNIQYFGAGTRLSVL.

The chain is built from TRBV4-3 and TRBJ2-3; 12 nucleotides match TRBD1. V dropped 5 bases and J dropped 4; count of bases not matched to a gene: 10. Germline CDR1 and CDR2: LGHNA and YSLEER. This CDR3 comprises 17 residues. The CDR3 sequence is CASSYSRDRGPADTQYF. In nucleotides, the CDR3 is TGCGCCAGCAGCTACAGCCGGGACAGGGGGCCCGCAGATACGCAGTATTTT.

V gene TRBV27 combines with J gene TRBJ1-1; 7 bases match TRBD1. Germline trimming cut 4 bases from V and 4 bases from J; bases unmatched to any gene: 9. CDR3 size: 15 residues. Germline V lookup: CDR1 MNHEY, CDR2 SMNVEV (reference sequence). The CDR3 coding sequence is TGTGCCAGCAGTTCGATAGACAGGGTCGGCACTGAAGCTTTCTTT. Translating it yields CASSSIDRVGTEAFF.

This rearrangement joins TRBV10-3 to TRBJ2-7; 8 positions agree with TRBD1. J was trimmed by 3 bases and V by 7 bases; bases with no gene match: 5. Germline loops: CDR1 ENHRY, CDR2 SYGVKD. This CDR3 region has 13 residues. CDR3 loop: CAITQGASYEQYF. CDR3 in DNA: TGTGCCATCACTCAGGGGGCAAGCTACGAGCAGTACTTC.

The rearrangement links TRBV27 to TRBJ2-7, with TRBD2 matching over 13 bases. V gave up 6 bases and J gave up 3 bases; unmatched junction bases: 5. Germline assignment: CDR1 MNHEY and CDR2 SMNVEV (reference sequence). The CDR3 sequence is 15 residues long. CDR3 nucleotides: TGTGCCAGCAGCCCTGGACTAGCGGGAGTCTACGAGCAGTACTTC. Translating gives CASSPGLAGVYEQYF.

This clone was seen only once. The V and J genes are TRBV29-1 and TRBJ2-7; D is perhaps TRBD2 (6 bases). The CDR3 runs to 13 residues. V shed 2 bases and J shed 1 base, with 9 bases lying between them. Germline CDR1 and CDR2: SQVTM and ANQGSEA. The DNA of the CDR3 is TGCAGCGTTGAAAACGCGGGGTCCTACGAGCAGTACTTC. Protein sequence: CSVENAGSYEQYF.

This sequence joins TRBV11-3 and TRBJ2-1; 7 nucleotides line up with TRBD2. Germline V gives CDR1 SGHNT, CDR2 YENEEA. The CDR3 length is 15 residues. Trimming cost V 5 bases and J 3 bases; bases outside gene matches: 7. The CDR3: CASSPRGTNYNEQFF. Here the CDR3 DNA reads TGTGCCAGCAGCCCGCGAGGGACTAACTACAATGAGCAGTTCTTC.

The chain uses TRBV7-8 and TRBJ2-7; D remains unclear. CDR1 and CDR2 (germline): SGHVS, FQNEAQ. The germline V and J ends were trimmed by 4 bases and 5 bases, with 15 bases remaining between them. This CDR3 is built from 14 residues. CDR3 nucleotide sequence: TGTGCCAGCAGCTCCCCCGGGTGGGAAAACGAGCAGTACTTC. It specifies CASSSPGWENEQYF.

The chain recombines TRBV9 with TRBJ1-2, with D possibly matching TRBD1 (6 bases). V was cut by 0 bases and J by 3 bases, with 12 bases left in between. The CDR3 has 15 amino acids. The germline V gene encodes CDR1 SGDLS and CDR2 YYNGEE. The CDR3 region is CASSVARGGHYGYTF. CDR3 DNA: TGTGCCAGCAGCGTAGCCAGGGGCGGTCACTATGGCTACACCTTC. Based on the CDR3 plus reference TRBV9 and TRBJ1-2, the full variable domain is DSGVTQTPKHLITATGQRVTLRCSPRSGDLSVYWYQQSLDQGLQFLIQYYNGEERAKGNILERFSAQQFPDLHSELNLSSLELGDSALYFCASSVARGGHYGYTFGSGTRLTVV.

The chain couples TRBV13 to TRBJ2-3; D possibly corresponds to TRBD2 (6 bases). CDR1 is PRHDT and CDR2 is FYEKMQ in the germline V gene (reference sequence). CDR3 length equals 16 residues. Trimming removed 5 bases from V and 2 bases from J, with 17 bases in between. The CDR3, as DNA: TGTGCCAGCAGCCTCTACGGCTCTAGCGTCACAGATACGCAGTATTTT. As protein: CASSLYGSSVTDTQYF.

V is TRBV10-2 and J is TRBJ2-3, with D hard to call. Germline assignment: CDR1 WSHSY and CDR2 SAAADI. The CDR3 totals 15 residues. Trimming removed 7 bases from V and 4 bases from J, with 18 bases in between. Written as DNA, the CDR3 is TGCGCCAGCACCCCAGGTTGGTTCAGCGCAGATACGCAGTATTTT. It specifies CASTPGWFSADTQYF.

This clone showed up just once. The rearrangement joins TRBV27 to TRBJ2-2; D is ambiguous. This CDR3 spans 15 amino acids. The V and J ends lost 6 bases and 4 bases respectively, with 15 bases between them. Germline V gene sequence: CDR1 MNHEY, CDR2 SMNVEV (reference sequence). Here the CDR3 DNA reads TGTGCCAGCAGCCCACCTCGGAGCCGCACCGGGGAGCTGTTTTTT. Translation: CASSPPRSRTGELFF.

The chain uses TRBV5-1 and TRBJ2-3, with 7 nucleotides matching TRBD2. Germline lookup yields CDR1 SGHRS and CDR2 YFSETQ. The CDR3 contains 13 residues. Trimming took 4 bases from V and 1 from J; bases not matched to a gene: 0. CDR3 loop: CASSRGGTDTQYF. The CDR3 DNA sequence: TGCGCCAGCAGCCGGGGGGGCACAGATACGCAGTATTTT.

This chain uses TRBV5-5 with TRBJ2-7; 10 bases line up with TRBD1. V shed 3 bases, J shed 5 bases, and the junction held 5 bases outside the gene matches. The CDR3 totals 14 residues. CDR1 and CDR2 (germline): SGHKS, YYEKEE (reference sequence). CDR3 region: CASSWDRGVDEQYF. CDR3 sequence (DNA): TGTGCCAGCAGCTGGGACAGGGGTGTCGACGAGCAGTACTTC. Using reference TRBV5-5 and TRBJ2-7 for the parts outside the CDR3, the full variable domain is DAGVTQSPTHLIKTRGQQVTLRCSPISGHKSVSWYQQVLGQGPQFIFQYYEKEERGRGNFPDRFSARQFPNYSSELNVNALLLGDSALYLCASSWDRGVDEQYFGPGTRLTVT.

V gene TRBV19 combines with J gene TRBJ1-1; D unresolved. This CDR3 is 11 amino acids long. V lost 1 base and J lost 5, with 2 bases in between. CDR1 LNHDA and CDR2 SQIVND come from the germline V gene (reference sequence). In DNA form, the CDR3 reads TGTGCCAGTAGTATAGGTACTGAAGCTTTCTTT. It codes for CASSIGTEAFF.

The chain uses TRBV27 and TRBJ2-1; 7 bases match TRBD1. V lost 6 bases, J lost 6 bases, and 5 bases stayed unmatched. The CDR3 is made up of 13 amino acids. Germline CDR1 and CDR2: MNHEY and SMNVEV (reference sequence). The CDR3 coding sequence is TGTGCCAGCAGCTCCTCAGGGGGCAATGAGCAGTTCTTC. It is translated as CASSSSGGNEQFF.

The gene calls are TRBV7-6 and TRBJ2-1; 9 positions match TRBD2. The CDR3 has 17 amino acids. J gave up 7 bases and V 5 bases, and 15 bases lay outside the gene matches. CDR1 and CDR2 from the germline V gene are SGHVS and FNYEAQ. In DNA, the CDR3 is TGTGCCAGCAGCATGGGGGCGGGAGGGCCAGTTTGGAATGAGCAGTTCTTC. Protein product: CASSMGAGGPVWNEQFF.

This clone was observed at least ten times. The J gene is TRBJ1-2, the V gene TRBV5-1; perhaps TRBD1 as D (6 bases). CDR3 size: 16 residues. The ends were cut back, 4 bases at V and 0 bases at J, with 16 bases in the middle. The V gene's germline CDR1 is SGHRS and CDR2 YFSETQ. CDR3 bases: TGCGCCAGCAGCCTAAGGGGGGCTTCAGCTAACTATGGCTACACCTTC. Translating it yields CASSLRGASANYGYTF.

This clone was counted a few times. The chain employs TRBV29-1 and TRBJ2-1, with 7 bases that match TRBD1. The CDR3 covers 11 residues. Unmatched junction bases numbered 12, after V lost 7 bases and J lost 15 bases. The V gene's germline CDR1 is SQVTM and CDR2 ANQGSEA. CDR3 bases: TGCAGCGCCCTAAAGGGGGCCCGGCGGTTCTTC. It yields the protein CSALKGARRFF.

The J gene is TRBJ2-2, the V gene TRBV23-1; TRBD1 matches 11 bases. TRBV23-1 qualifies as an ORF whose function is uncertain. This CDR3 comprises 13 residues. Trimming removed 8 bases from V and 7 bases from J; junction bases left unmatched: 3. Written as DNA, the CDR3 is TGCGCCAGCGGGACAGGGGGAATCGGGGAGCTGTTTTTT. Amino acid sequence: CASGTGGIGELFF.

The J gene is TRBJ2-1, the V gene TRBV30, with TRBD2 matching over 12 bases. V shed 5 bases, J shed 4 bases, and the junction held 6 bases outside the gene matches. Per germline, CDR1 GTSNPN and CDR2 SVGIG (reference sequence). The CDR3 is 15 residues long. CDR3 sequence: CAWSGLAGHYNEQFF. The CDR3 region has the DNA TGTGCCTGGTCCGGACTAGCGGGACATTACAATGAGCAGTTCTTC.